A single sample is the source of the 30 T cell receptor beta chains below, sequenced in a study of cytomegalovirus exposure and HLA in healthy donors. PCR was performed using 60 Vbeta and 13 Jbeta primers. TCRdb keeps only in-frame clones here, not all; method: immunoSEQ multiplex PCR. The sample shows about 130,000 clones, 74% of them seen only once. The sample comprised PBMCs. The receptors were gathered from a male donor in good health and CMV-seronegative.

The V call is TRBV6-1, the J call TRBJ1-1, with D possibly being TRBD1 (6 bases). This CDR3 region has 15 residues. The germline V gene has CDR1 MNHNS and CDR2 SASEGT. The ends were cut back, 2 bases at V and 2 bases at J, with 12 bases in the middle. CDR3: CASSELGQENTEAFF. The CDR3 DNA reads as TGTGCCAGCAGTGAACTGGGACAAGAAAACACTGAAGCTTTCTTT.

This clone was counted between two and nine times. V usage is TRBV7-2 and J usage is TRBJ2-3; 7 positions match TRBD1. Looked up from germline, CDR1 is SGHTA and CDR2 is FQGNSA. The CDR3 sequence is 14 residues long. V was clipped by 1 base and J by 4 bases; unmatched bases: 2. DNA of the CDR3: TGTGCCAGCAGCTTAGGGACAGGCCCAGATACGCAGTATTTT. Translating gives CASSLGTGPDTQYF.

V is TRBV29-1 and J is TRBJ2-2; TRBD2 matches 7 bases. The germline CDR1 and CDR2 sequences are SQVTM and ANQGSEA. The trim removed 2 bases at V and 6 bases at J, leaving 6 bases unmatched. This CDR3 region has 14 residues. The CDR3, as DNA: TGCAGCGTTGAAAGCAGGGACTATGCCGGGGAGCTGTTTTTT. This translates into CSVESRDYAGELFF.

The V and J genes are TRBV7-2 and TRBJ1-5; D is ambiguous. CDR3 size: 14 residues. Germline CDR1 SGHTA, CDR2 FQGNSA. Trimming pared 1 base from V and 6 bases from J, leaving 10 bases between. CDR3 amino acids: CASSLDTSPQPQHF. CDR3 in DNA: TGTGCCAGCAGCTTAGATACATCCCCTCAGCCCCAGCATTTT.

V gene TRBV7-8 combines with J gene TRBJ1-2, with no clear D. V was trimmed by 4 bases and J by 6 bases, leaving 12 bases between them. Germline-derived CDR1 and CDR2 are SGHVS and FQNEAQ. The CDR3 has 13 residues. CDR3 DNA: TGTGCCAGCAGCTCCACCAACGGGGATGGCTACACCTTC. Protein: CASSSTNGDGYTF.

The genes are TRBV7-2 and TRBJ2-7, with TRBD2 identical over 7 bases. Germline loops: CDR1 SGHTA, CDR2 FQGNSA. The CDR3 is 16 amino acids. V lost 1 base to trimming and J lost 6 bases; unmatched junction nucleotides: 12. Here the CDR3 reads CASSLGGGLVETEQYF. The CDR3 DNA sequence: TGTGCCAGCAGCTTAGGGGGGGGGTTGGTCGAAACCGAGCAGTACTTC.

This chain connects TRBV27 to TRBJ2-7; 16 bases match TRBD2. The CDR3 is 16 residues long. V trimming: 3 bases; J trimming: 4 bases; junction bases outside the gene matches: 3. Germline V gene data show CDR1 as MNHEY and CDR2 as SMNVEV (reference sequence). CDR3 bases: TGTGCCAGCAGTTTCGGGACTAGCGGGAGGGGATACGAGCAGTACTTC. It is translated as CASSFGTSGRGYEQYF.

The chain carries TRBV28 and TRBJ2-1; 14 bases fit TRBD2. The V and J ends lost 5 bases and 3 bases, in that order; junction bases with no gene match: 6. CDR1 is MDHEN, CDR2 SYDVKM, per germline. CDR3 length equals 17 residues. CDR3 in DNA: TGTGCCAGCAGTACCGGGACTAGCGGGAGTTTCTACAATGAGCAGTTCTTC. Residues: CASSTGTSGSFYNEQFF. The full variable domain, in which reference TRBV28 and TRBJ2-1 provide the parts outside the CDR3, is DVKVTQSSRYLVKRTGEKVFLECVQDMDHENMFWYRQDPGLGLRLIYFSYDVKMKEKGDIPEGYSVSREKKERFSLILESASTNQTSMYLCASSTGTSGSFYNEQFFGPGTRLTVL.

This clone was recorded only once. V gene TRBV6-4 combines with J gene TRBJ1-2, with D possibly matching TRBD1 (5 bases). Looked up from germline, CDR1 is MRHNA and CDR2 is SNTAGT. Trimming took off 3 bases at V and 7 bases at J, with 15 bases between the two ends. The CDR3 is 14 amino acids. Here the CDR3 DNA reads TGTGCCAGCAGTGATTTGGGGGGTGTAGGTGGCTACACCTTC. Amino acids: CASSDLGGVGGYTF.

This clone was observed a few times. This chain links TRBV6-1 with TRBJ2-7; 9 bases map to TRBD2. After removal of 3 bases from V and 4 bases from J, the junction contained 4 bases not matched to a gene. This CDR3 spans 14 amino acids. Germline assignment: CDR1 MNHNS and CDR2 SASEGT. The CDR3 DNA reads TGTGCCAGCAGTGATAGCGGGGGAAATTACGAGCAGTACTTC. Translating it yields CASSDSGGNYEQYF.

The genes are TRBV7-9 and TRBJ2-7; 11 bases fit TRBD2. The CDR3 length is 17 residues. Germline CDR1 is SEHNR and CDR2 is FQNEAQ (reference sequence). V trimming: 0 bases; J trimming: 3 bases; junction bases outside the gene matches: 7. CDR3 amino acids: CASSLALGLAVNYEQYF. The CDR3, as DNA: TGTGCCAGCAGCTTAGCCTTGGGACTAGCGGTAAACTACGAGCAGTACTTC. The full variable domain, completed using reference TRBV7-9 and TRBJ2-7, is DTGVSQNPRHKITKRGQNVTFRCDPISEHNRLYWYRQTLGQGPEFLTYFQNEAQLEKSRLLSDRFSAERPKGSFSTLEIQRTEQGDSAMYLCASSLALGLAVNYEQYFGPGTRLTVT.

This clone was observed a handful of times. The chain combines TRBV28 with TRBJ2-7, with unresolved D. V gave up 4 bases and J gave up 4 bases, with 14 bases separating them. This CDR3 has 14 residues. Germline V gene sequence: CDR1 MDHEN, CDR2 SYDVKM. CDR3 DNA sequence: TGTGCCAGCAGTTCCCCAGGTCGGAAATACGAGCAGTACTTC. Amino acids: CASSSPGRKYEQYF. The complete variable domain, with remaining parts taken from reference TRBV28 and TRBJ2-7, reads DVKVTQSSRYLVKRTGEKVFLECVQDMDHENMFWYRQDPGLGLRLIYFSYDVKMKEKGDIPEGYSVSREKKERFSLILESASTNQTSMYLCASSSPGRKYEQYFGPGTRLTVT.

This clone was found once. This chain connects TRBV30 to TRBJ2-5, with 7 bases matching TRBD2. With 3 bases clipped from V and 3 bases from J, the junction kept 7 bases outside the gene matches. Germline V lookup: CDR1 GTSNPN, CDR2 SVGIG (reference sequence). There are 14 residues in the CDR3. CDR3 sequence: CAWSGLADKETQYF. The CDR3 DNA follows: TGTGCCTGGAGCGGTCTAGCGGATAAAGAGACCCAGTACTTC.

V and J are TRBV9 and TRBJ2-1; D is undetermined. V was clipped by 0 bases and J by 0 bases, with 7 bases between them. The CDR3 length is 15 residues. Per germline, CDR1 SGDLS and CDR2 YYNGEE. The CDR3 DNA reads as TGTGCCAGCAGCGTAGACCCGAGCTCCTACAATGAGCAGTTCTTC. It encodes CASSVDPSSYNEQFF.

This clone occurred a few times. This chain links TRBV29-1 with TRBJ2-1; 11 nucleotides align to TRBD2. In germline, CDR1 is SQVTM, CDR2 ANQGSEA. J gave up 6 bases and V 3 bases, and 7 bases lay outside the gene matches. The CDR3 is made up of 15 amino acids. CDR3 in amino acids: CSVDGLAGGRNEQFF. The CDR3 region has the DNA TGCAGCGTTGATGGGCTAGCGGGGGGACGCAATGAGCAGTTCTTC.

This clone was counted once. Different DNA sequences within this sample yield the same CDR3. This sequence joins TRBV28 and TRBJ2-7, with TRBD1 identical over 9 bases. The trim removed 5 bases at V and 7 bases at J, leaving 3 bases unmatched. This CDR3 is built from 12 residues. Germline assignment: CDR1 MDHEN and CDR2 SYDVKM. The CDR3 region has the DNA TGTGCCAGCAGTCTAGACAGGGGGGAGCAGTACTTC. This codes for CASSLDRGEQYF.

The table lists this clone with a count of one. V gene TRBV7-2 combines with J gene TRBJ2-7, with TRBD2 matching 8 bases. The CDR3 contains 16 residues. Germline V gene sequence: CDR1 SGHTA, CDR2 FQGNSA. V shed 5 bases and J 0 bases; nucleotides not matched to a gene: 9. This chain's CDR3 is CASSHGGAGASYEQYF. The CDR3 DNA sequence: TGTGCCAGCAGCCACGGAGGAGCGGGGGCCTCCTACGAGCAGTACTTC.

The chain has TRBV7-6 and TRBJ2-7, with a tentative D call TRBD1 (5 bases). Trimming removed 5 bases at V and 5 bases at J, with 16 bases between. This CDR3 is built from 14 residues. Germline CDR1 reads SGHVS; CDR2 reads FNYEAQ. The CDR3 DNA reads TGTGCCAGCAGCCCCGACCAAGGGGCCGACGAGCAGTACTTC. As protein: CASSPDQGADEQYF.

The chain couples TRBV30 to TRBJ1-1; D is unclear. The CDR3 sequence is 15 residues long. Germline CDR1 is GTSNPN and CDR2 is SVGIG (reference sequence). The V end was cut by 0 bases, the J end by 0 bases, with 11 bases between. DNA for the CDR3: TGTGCCTGGAGTGTTATCGAGGGCCTGAACACTGAAGCTTTCTTT. As protein: CAWSVIEGLNTEAFF.

The chain uses TRBV6-5 and TRBJ2-7, with D possibly matching TRBD2 (6 bases). Germline loops: CDR1 MNHEY, CDR2 SVGAGI. V dropped 3 bases and J dropped 1 base, with 16 bases sitting between them. The CDR3 has 16 amino acids. CDR3 region: CASSYGGRGRSYEQYF. The CDR3 DNA is TGTGCCAGCAGTTATGGTGGGCGGGGACGATCCTACGAGCAGTACTTC.

This rearrangement joins TRBV6-6 to TRBJ1-4, with TRBD1 matching over 8 bases. This CDR3 spans 14 amino acids. V gave up 5 bases and J gave up 8 bases; unmatched junction bases: 7. Germline CDR1 is MNHNY and CDR2 is SVGAGI (reference sequence). The CDR3 spells CASSLQGAGEKLFF. For the CDR3, the DNA is TGTGCCAGCAGTCTCCAGGGGGCTGGCGAAAAACTGTTTTTT.

This clone occurred a few times. The chain uses TRBV6-1 and TRBJ1-4; D may be TRBD1 (6 bases). Trimming left V 4 bases short and J 7 bases short, with 13 bases between. Germline assignment: CDR1 MNHNS and CDR2 SASEGT. The CDR3 spans 14 residues. The CDR3 here is CASSGAGALEKLFF. CDR3 DNA: TGTGCCAGCAGTGGCGCGGGGGCGCTTGAAAAACTGTTTTTT.

CDR3 DNA: TGCGCCAGCAGCCTAGCGGGGGCCTACTCCACTGAAGCTTTCTTT. Protein product: CASSLAGAYSTEAFF. V is TRBV5-1 and J is TRBJ1-1, with D possibly being TRBD1 (6 bases). Germline V gives CDR1 SGHRS, CDR2 YFSETQ. This CDR3 is 15 amino acids long. V was clipped by 4 bases and J by 4 bases, with 17 bases between them. The variable domain in full, completed from reference TRBV5-1 and TRBJ1-1, reads KAGVTQTPRYLIKTRGQQVTLSCSPISGHRSVSWYQQTPGQGLQFLFEYFSETQRNKGNFPGRFSGRQFSNSRSEMNVSTLELGDSALYLCASSLAGAYSTEAFFGQGTRLTVV.

The V gene is TRBV5-1, the J gene TRBJ2-7, with 9 bases that match TRBD2. Trimming cost V 0 bases and J 0 bases; bases outside gene matches: 4. Per the germline V gene, CDR1 is SGHRS and CDR2 is YFSETQ. The CDR3 has 16 residues. The CDR3 region is CASSLATSGSSYEQYF. The CDR3 DNA reads as TGCGCCAGCAGCTTGGCGACTAGCGGCAGCTCCTACGAGCAGTACTTC.

This clone was observed once. This sequence joins TRBV4-2 and TRBJ2-7; tentatively, D is TRBD2 (6 bases). The CDR3 has 16 residues. V dropped 1 base and J dropped 0 bases, with 13 bases sitting between them. Germline CDR1 reads LGHNA; CDR2 reads YNFKEQ. Here the CDR3 DNA reads TGTGCCAGCAGCCAAGGGGGAGGCTTAAGCTCCTACGAGCAGTACTTC. Translation gives CASSQGGGLSSYEQYF.

The V and J genes are TRBV7-6 and TRBJ2-3; 7 bases fit TRBD2. The V segment lost 2 bases and the J segment 2 bases; nucleotides outside the gene matches: 10. Germline V lookup: CDR1 SGHVS, CDR2 FNYEAQ. The CDR3 runs to 17 residues. The CDR3: CASSLLGRERNTDTQYF. The DNA for the CDR3 is TGTGCCAGCAGCTTATTAGGGCGGGAGCGGAACACAGATACGCAGTATTTT.

The chain carries TRBV5-1 and TRBJ2-5, with 10 nucleotides matching TRBD2. The CDR3 has 15 amino acids. J was trimmed by 5 bases and V by 0 bases; bases with no gene match: 4. Germline values: CDR1 SGHRS, CDR2 YFSETQ. The CDR3 region has the DNA TGCGCCAGCAGCTTGGCTGCGACTAGCGGGGAGACCCAGTACTTC. Translation: CASSLAATSGETQYF.

V is TRBV29-1 and J is TRBJ2-1; 8 bases align to TRBD2. The length of the CDR3 is 13 residues. Germline CDR1 is SQVTM and CDR2 is ANQGSEA. With 6 bases clipped from V and 7 bases from J, the junction kept 8 bases outside the gene matches. CDR3 sequence (DNA): TGCAGCGTCCGGGGGGGCATGTCAAATGAGCAGTTCTTC. Translating gives CSVRGGMSNEQFF.

The gene calls are TRBV19 and TRBJ2-7; D unresolved. CDR3 length: 14 amino acids. The ends were cut back, 5 bases at V and 2 bases at J, with 13 bases in the middle. Per germline, CDR1 LNHDA and CDR2 SQIVND (reference sequence). CDR3: CASSGRLDAYEQYF. The CDR3 bases are TGTGCCAGTAGTGGCAGACTTGACGCCTACGAGCAGTACTTC. The variable domain in full, with the rest retrieved from reference TRBV19 and TRBJ2-7, is DGGITQSPKYLFRKEGQNVTLSCEQNLNHDAMYWYRQDPGQGLRLIYYSQIVNDFQKGDIAEGYSVSREKKESFPLTVTSAQKNPTAFYLCASSGRLDAYEQYFGPGTRLTVT.

The CDR3 DNA sequence: TGTGCCAGCAGTTACTCGGACAGGGTAAATGGAAACACCATATATTTT. Protein product: CASSYSDRVNGNTIYF. This sequence joins TRBV6-5 and TRBJ1-3; 8 bases align to TRBD1. Per germline, CDR1 MNHEY and CDR2 SVGAGI. Unmatched junction bases numbered 4, after V lost 0 bases and J lost 3 bases. The CDR3 has 16 amino acids.